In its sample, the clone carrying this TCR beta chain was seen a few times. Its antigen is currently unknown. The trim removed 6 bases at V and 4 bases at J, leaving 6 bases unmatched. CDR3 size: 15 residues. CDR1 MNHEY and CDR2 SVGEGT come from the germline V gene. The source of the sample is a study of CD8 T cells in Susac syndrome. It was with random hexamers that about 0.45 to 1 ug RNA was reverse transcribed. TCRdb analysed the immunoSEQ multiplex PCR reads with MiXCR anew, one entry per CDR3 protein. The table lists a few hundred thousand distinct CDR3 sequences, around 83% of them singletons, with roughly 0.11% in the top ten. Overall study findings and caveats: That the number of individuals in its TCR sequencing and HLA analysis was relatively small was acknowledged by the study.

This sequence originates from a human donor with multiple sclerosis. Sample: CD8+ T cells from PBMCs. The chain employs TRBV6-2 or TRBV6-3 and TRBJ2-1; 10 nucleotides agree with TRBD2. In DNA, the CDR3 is TGTGCCAGCAGAACCGGACTAGCGGTTTACAATGAGCAGTTCTTC. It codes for CASRTGLAVYNEQFF.